This T cell receptor beta chain was profiled in a study of blood T cell repertoires in COVID-19. On the study more broadly: Acute and convalescent COVID-19 specimens originated in the United States, Italy and Spain.

Recovered Cohort 3 donors showed two negative PCRs, clearance, or symptom resolution. TCRdb's copy holds only in-frame clones and misses some; the assay was immunoSEQ multiplex PCR. The table includes about 160,000 clones, 80% detected once. Sequencing was carried out using PBMCs or T cells enriched from blood (not recorded which). The source of this sequence is a woman aged 55-69 years who had recovered from COVID-19.

This CDR3 is CASSLRVDNTEAFF. The CDR3 DNA follows: TGCGCCAGCAGCCTACGGGTAGATAACACTGAAGCTTTCTTT. The chain links TRBV5-1 to TRBJ1-1; D call uncertain. Trimming took 4 bases from V and 2 from J, leaving 12 bases between them. The germline gives CDR1 SGHRS, CDR2 YFSETQ. The CDR3 covers 14 residues.